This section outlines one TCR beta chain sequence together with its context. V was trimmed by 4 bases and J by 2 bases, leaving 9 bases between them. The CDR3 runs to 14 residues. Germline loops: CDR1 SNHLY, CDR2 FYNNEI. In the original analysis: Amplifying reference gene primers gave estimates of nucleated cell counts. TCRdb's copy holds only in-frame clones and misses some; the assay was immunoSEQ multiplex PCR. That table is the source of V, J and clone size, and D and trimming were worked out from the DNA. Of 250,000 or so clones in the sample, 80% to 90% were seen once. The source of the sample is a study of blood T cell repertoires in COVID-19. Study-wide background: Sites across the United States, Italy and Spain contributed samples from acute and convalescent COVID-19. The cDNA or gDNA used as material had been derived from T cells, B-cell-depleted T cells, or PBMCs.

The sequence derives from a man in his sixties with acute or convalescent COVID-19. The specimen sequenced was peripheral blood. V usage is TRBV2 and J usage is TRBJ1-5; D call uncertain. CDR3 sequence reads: CASSVEYGNQPQHF. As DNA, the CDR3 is TGTGCCAGCAGTGTTGAGTATGGCAATCAGCCCCAGCATTTT. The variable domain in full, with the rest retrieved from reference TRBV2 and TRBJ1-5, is EPEVTQTPSHQVTQMGQEVILRCVPISNHLYFYWYRQILGQKVEFLVSFYNNEISEKSEIFDDQFSVERPDGSNFTLKIRSTKLEDSAMYFCASSVEYGNQPQHFGDGTRLSIL.